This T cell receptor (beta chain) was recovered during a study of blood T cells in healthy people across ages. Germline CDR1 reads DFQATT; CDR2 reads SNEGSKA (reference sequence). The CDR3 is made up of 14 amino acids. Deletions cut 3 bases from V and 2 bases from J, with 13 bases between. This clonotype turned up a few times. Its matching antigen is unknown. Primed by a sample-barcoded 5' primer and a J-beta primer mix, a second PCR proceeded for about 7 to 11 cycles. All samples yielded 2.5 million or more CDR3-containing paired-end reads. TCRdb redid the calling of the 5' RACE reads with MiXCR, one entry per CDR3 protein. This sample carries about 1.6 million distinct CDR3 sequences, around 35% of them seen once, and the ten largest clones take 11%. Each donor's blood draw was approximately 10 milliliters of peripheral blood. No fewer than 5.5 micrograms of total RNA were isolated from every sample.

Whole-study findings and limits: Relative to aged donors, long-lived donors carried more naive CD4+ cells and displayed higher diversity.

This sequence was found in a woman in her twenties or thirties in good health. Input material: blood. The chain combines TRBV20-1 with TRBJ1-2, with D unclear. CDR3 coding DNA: TGCAGTGCTAGGGCCCAGGACTCCAACTATGGCTACACCTTC. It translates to CSARAQDSNYGYTF.